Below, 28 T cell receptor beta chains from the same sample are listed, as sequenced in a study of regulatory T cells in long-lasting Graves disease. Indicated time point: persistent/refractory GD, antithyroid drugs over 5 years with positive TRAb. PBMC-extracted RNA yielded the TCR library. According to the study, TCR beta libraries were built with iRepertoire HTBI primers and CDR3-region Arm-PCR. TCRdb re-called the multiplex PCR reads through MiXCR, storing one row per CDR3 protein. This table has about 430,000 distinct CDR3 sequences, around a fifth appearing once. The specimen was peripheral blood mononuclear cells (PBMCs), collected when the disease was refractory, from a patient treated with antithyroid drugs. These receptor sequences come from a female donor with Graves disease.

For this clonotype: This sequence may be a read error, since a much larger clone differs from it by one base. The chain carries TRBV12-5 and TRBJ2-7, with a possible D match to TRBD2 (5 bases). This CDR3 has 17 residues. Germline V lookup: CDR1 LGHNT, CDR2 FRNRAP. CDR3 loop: CASGSPFGGRAHYGQYF. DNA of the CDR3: TGTGCTAGTGGTTCTCCCTTTGGCGGGCGCGCCCACTACGGGCAGTACTTC.

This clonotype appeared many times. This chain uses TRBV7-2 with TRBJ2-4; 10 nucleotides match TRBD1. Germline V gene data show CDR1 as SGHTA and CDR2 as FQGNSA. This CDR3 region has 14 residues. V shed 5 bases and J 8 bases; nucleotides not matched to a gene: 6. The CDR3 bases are TGTGCCAGCAGCACGACAGGGGGCGCGGACATTCAGTACTTC. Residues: CASSTTGGADIQYF. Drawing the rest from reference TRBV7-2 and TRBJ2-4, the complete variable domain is GAGVSQSPSNKVTEKGKDVELRCDPISGHTALYWYRQSLGQGLEFLIYFQGNSAPDKSGLPSDRFSAERTGGSVSTLTIQRTQQEDSAVYLCASSTTGGADIQYFGAGTRLSVL.

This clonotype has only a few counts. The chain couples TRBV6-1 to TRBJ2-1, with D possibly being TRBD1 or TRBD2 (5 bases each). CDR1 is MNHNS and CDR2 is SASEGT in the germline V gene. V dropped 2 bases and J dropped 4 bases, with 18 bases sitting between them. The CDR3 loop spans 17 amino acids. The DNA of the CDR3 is TGTGCCAGCAGTGAACTTCCGGGACGCGCGCCGTACAATGAGCAGTTCTTC. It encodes CASSELPGRAPYNEQFF.

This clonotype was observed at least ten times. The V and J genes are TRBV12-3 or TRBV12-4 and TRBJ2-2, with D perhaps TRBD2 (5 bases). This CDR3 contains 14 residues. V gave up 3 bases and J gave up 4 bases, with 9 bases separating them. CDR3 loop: CASSFPLATGELFF. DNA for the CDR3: TGTGCCAGCAGTTTCCCTCTAGCCACCGGGGAGCTGTTTTTT.

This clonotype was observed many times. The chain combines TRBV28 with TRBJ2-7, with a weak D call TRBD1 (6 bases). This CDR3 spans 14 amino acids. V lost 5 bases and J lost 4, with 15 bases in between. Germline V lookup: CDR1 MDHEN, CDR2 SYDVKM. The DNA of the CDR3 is TGTGCCAGCAGTCCCTGGACAGTTATGTACGAGCAGTACTTC. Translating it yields CASSPWTVMYEQYF.

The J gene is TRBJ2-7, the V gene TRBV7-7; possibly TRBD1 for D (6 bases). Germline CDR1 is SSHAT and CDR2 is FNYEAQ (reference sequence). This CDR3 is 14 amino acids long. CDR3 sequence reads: CASSIGQGSYEQYF. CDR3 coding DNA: TGTGCTAGCTCCATTGGGCAGGGGAGCTACGAGCAGTACTTC.

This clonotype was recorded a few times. The CDR3 reads CAISQDRTTEAFF. The CDR3 bases are TGTGCCATCAGTCAGGACAGGACCACTGAAGCTTTCTTT. The rearrangement links TRBV10-3 to TRBJ1-1, with 7 positions matching TRBD1. CDR1 is ENHRY and CDR2 is SYGVKD in the germline V gene. CDR3 size: 13 residues. The V segment lost 5 bases and the J segment 4 bases; nucleotides outside the gene matches: 4.

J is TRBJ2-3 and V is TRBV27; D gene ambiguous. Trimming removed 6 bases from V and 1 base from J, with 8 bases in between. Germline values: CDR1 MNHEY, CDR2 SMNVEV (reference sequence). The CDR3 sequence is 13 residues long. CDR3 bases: TGTGCCAGCAGGCCTAACCGCACAGATACGCAGTATTTT. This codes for CASRPNRTDTQYF.

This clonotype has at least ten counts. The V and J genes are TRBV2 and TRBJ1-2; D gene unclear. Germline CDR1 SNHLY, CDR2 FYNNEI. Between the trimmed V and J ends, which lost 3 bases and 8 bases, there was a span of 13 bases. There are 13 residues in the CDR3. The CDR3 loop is CASSEISRNGYTF. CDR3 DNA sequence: TGTGCCAGCAGTGAGATTTCCCGGAACGGCTACACCTTC.

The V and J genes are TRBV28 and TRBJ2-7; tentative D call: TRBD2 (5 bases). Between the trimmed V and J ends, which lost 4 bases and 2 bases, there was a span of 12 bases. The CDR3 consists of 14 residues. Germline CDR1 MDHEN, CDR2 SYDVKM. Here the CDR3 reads CASSSPAGPYEQYF. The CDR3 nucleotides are TGTGCCAGCAGTTCCCCCGCGGGCCCCTACGAGCAGTACTTC.

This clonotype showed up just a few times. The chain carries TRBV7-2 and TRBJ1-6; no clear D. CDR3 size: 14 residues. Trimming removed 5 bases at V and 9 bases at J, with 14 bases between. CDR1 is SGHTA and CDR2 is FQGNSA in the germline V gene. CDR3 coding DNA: TGTGCCAGCAGCCGGCTAGGAGTCGCTTCACCCCTCCACTTT. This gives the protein CASSRLGVASPLHF.

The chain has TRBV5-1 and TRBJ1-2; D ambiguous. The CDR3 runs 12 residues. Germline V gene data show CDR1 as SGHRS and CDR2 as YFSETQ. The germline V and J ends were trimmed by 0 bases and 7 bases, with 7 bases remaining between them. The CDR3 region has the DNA TGCGCCAGCAGCTTGGATGGACCTGGCTACACCTTC. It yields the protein CASSLDGPGYTF.

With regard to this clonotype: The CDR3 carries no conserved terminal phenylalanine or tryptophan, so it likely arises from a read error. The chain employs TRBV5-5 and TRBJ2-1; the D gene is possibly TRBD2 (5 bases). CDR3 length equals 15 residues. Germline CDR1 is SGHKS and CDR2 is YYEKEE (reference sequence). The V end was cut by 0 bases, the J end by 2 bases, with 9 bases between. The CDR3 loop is CASSLAGGTYNEQFL. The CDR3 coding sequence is TGTGCCAGCAGCTTGGCTGGAGGAACCTACAATGAGCAGTTCCTC.

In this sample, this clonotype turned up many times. CDR3 nucleotides: TGTGCCAGCTTCTCCCTGGGGACAATAATCGAACCCCAGCATTTT. Protein sequence: CASFSLGTIIEPQHF. V usage is TRBV28 and J usage is TRBJ1-5; D is possibly TRBD1 (6 bases). Germline values: CDR1 MDHEN, CDR2 SYDVKM. CDR3 length: 15 amino acids. V shed 8 bases and J shed 10 bases, with 24 bases lying between them.

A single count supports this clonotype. The CDR3 bases are TGTGCCATCGGACTACCCGGCACAGATACGCAGTATTTT. This gives the protein CAIGLPGTDTQYF. The rearrangement links TRBV12-3 or TRBV12-4 to TRBJ2-3; a weak D match, TRBD2 (6 bases). This CDR3 is 13 amino acids long. V lost 10 bases and J 1 base, leaving 12 bases between the germline ends.

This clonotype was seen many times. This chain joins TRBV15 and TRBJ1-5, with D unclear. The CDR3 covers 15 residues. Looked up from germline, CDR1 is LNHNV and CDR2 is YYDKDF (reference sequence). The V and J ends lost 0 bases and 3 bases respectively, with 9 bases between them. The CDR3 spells CATSRDKGYNQPQHF. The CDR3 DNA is TGTGCCACCAGCAGAGATAAAGGATACAATCAGCCCCAGCATTTT. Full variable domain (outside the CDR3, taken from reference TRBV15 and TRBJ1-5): DAMVIQNPRYQVTQFGKPVTLSCSQTLNHNVMYWYQQKSSQAPKLLFHYYDKDFNNEADTPDNFQSRRPNTSFCFLDIRSPGLGDTAMYLCATSRDKGYNQPQHFGDGTRLSIL.

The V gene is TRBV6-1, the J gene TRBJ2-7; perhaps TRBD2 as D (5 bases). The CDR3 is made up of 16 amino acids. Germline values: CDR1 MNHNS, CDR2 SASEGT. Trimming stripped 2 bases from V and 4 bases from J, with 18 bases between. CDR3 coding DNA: TGTGCCAGCAGTGAAAGGGCGGTGGACTTCGCTTACGAGCAGTACTTC. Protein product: CASSERAVDFAYEQYF.

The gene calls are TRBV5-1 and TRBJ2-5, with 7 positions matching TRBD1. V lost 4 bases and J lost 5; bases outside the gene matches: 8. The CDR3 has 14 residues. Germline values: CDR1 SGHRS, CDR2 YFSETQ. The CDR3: CASSGRQGSETQYF. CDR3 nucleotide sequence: TGCGCCAGCAGCGGCAGACAGGGAAGCGAGACCCAGTACTTC.

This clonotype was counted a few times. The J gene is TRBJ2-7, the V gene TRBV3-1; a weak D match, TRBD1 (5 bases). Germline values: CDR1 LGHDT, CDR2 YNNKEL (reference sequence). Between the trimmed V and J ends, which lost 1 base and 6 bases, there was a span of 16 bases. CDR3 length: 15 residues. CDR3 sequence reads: CASSQGAVGESEQYF. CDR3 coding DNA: TGTGCCAGCAGCCAAGGGGCAGTAGGGGAAAGCGAGCAGTACTTC.

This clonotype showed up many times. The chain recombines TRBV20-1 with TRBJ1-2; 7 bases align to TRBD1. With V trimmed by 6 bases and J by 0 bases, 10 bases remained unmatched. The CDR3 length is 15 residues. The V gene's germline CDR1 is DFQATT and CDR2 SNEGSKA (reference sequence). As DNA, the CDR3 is TGCAGTGCACCCGGACAGGCCAATGCTAACTATGGCTACACCTTC. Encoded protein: CSAPGQANANYGYTF.

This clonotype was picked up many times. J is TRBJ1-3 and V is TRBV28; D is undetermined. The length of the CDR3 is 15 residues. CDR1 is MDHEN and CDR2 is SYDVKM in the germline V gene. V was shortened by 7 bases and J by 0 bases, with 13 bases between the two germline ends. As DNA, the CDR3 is TGTGCCAGCAATAAATGGGTCGGCTCTGGAAACACCATATATTTT. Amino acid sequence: CASNKWVGSGNTIYF.

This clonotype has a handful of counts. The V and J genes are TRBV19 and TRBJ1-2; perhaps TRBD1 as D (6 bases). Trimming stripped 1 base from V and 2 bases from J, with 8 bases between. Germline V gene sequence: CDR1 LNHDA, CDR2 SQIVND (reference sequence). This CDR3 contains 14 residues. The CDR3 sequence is CASSIADRNYGYTF. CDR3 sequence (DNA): TGTGCCAGTAGTATAGCTGACAGGAACTATGGCTACACCTTC.

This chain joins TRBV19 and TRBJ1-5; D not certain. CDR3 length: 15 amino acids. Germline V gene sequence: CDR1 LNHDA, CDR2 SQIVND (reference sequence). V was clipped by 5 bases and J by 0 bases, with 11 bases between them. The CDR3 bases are TGTGCCAGTAGTCCTGCAGTGTATAGCAATCAGCCCCAGCATTTT. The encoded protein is CASSPAVYSNQPQHF.

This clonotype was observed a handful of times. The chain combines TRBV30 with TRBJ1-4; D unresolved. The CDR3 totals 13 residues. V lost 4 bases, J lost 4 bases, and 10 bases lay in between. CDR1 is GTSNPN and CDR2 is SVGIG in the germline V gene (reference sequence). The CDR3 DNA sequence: TGTGCCTGGAAAGGTGGATTTAATGAAAAACTGTTTTTT. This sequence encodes CAWKGGFNEKLFF.

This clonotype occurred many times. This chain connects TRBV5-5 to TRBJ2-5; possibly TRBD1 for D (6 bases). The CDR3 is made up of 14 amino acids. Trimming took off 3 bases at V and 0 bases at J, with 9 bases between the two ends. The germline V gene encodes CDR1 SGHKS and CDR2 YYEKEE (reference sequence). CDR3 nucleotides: TGTGCCAGCAGCTCGCCAGGGGACCAAGAGACCCAGTACTTC. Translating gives CASSSPGDQETQYF.

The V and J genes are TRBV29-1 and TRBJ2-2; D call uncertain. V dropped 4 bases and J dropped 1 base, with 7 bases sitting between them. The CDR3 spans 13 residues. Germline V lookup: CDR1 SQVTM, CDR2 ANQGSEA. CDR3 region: CSVVVENTGELFF. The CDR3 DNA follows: TGCAGCGTTGTGGTGGAGAACACCGGGGAGCTGTTTTTT.

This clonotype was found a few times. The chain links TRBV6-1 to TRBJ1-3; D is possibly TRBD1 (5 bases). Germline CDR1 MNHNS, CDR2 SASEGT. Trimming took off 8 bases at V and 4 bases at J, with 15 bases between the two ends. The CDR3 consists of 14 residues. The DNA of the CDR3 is TGTGCCAGCTCAATGGGTCAGGGAGGAAACACCATATATTTT. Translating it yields CASSMGQGGNTIYF.

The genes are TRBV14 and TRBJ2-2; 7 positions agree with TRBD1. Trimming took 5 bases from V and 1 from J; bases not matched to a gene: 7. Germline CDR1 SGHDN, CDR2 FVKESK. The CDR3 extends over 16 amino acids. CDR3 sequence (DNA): TGTGCCAGCAGCAAGGGACAGACGATGAACACCGGGGAGCTGTTTTTT. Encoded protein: CASSKGQTMNTGELFF. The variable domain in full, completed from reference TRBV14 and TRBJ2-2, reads EAGVTQFPSHSVIEKGQTVTLRCDPISGHDNLYWYRRVMGKEIKFLLHFVKESKQDESGMPNNRFLAERTGGTYSTLKVQPAELEDSGVYFCASSKGQTMNTGELFFGEGSRLTVL.